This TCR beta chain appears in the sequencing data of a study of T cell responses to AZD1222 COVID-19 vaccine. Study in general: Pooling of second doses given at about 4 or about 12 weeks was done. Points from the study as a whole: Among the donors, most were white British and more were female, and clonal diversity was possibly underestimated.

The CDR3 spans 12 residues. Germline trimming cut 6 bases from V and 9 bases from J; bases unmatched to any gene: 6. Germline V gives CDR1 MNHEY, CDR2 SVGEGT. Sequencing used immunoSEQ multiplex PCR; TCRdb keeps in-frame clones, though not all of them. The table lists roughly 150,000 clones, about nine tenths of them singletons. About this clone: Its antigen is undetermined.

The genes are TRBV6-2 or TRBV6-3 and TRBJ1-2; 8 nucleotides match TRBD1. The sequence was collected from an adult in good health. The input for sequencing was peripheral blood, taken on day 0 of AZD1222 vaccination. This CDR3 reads CASSTPGGSYTF. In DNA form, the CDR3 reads TGTGCCAGCAGCACCCCAGGGGGCAGCTACACCTTC.